Listed below are T cell receptor beta chains from one sample, sequenced in a study of cytomegalovirus exposure and HLA in healthy donors. Only in-frame clones appear in the TCRdb table, and some are missing; sequencing was by immunoSEQ multiplex PCR. This sample carries 130,000 or so clones, around four fifths of them seen once, and the ten largest clones take about 1.7%. Sequenced: PBMCs. These receptors came from a middle-aged man in good health and CMV-seronegative. Each CDR3 is given with its conserved first and last residue. A D gene is named only where the DNA matches it firmly. The listing skips clone size in some rows; elsewhere it reads once, few, many or a size class.

15,TRBV6-5,-,TRBJ1-1,-,CASSYWAGMNTEAFF,TGTGCCAGCAGTTACTGGGCAGGGATGAACACTGAAGCTTTCTTT
14,TRBV4-3,-,TRBJ1-1,-,CASSQEGRSTEAFF,TGCGCCAGCAGCCAAGAGGGGAGGAGCACTGAAGCTTTCTTT
15,TRBV7-2,-,TRBJ2-4,TRBD2,CASSSLSGGPSSQYF,TGTGCCAGCAGCTCCCTCTCGGGGGGGCCGAGCAGTCAGTACTTC
14,TRBV6-6,-,TRBJ1-1,-,CASSYRPEATEAFF,TGTGCCAGCAGTTACCGGCCTGAGGCCACTGAAGCTTTCTTT
12,TRBV25-1,-,TRBJ1-1,-,CASRSGNTEAFF,TGTGCCAGTAGGAGTGGGAACACTGAAGCTTTCTTT
13,TRBV11-2,-,TRBJ1-2,TRBD1,CASSRDRTSGYTF,TGTGCCAGCAGTCGGGACAGAACTTCTGGCTACACCTTC
15,TRBV18,-,TRBJ1-1,-,CASSPKGLGGTEAFF,TGTGCCAGCTCACCTAAGGGCCTAGGAGGCACTGAAGCTTTCTTT
17,TRBV7-9,-,TRBJ2-1,TRBD2,CSSSLTQGLAVHNEQFF,TGTTCCAGCAGCCTAACCCAGGGACTAGCGGTTCACAATGAGCAGTTCTTC
15,TRBV13,-,TRBJ2-7,TRBD2,CASSLGRGGAYEQYF,TGTGCCAGCAGCTTAGGCCGCGGGGGGGCCTACGAGCAGTACTTC
15,TRBV5-1,-,TRBJ1-2,-,CASSLSPGSNYGYTF,TGCGCCAGCAGCTTGTCACCGGGTAGTAACTATGGCTACACCTTC
14,TRBV27,once,TRBJ1-2,TRBD1,CASSPLGGVAGYTF,TGTGCCAGCTCCCCCCTAGGGGGCGTTGCTGGCTACACCTTC
18,TRBV28,-,TRBJ2-1,-,CASSLLGGPDRTYNEQFF,TGTGCCAGCAGTTTATTAGGAGGGCCTGATAGAACCTACAATGAGCAGTTCTTC
14,TRBV30,-,TRBJ1-5,TRBD1,CAWSWTGGGQPQHF,TGTGCCTGGAGTTGGACAGGCGGAGGTCAGCCCCAGCATTTT
15,TRBV5-1,-,TRBJ2-2,-,CASSLGGTNTGELFF,TGCGCCAGCAGCTTGGGCGGGACGAACACCGGGGAGCTGTTTTTT
13,TRBV30,-,TRBJ2-5,TRBD1,CAWGQDRGETQYF,TGTGCCTGGGGCCAGGACAGGGGAGAGACCCAGTACTTC
14,TRBV27,few,TRBJ2-7,TRBD2,CASSSLAGVYEQYF,TGTGCCAGCAGTTCCTTAGCGGGGGTCTACGAGCAGTACTTC
17,TRBV11-2,once,TRBJ1-6,TRBD1,CASSLSPPGQGNSPLHF,TGTGCCAGCAGCTTATCTCCCCCGGGACAGGGGAATTCACCCCTCCACTTT
15,TRBV5-1,-,TRBJ2-3,TRBD1,CASARDRGRTDTQYF,TGCGCCAGCGCCCGGGACAGGGGGCGAACAGATACGCAGTATTTT
19,TRBV19,-,TRBJ2-3,TRBD2,CASSIDTLAASGSSDTQYF,TGTGCCAGTAGTATAGATACATTAGCCGCTAGCGGGAGCTCAGATACGCAGTATTTT
16,TRBV15,-,TRBJ1-2,TRBD1,CATSPRSATGGYGYTF,TGTGCCACCAGCCCCCGCTCTGCGACAGGGGGATATGGCTACACCTTC
17,TRBV7-9,once,TRBJ1-5,-,CASSPGTSTYSNQPQHF,TGTGCCAGCAGCCCAGGGACAAGTACATATAGCAATCAGCCCCAGCATTTT
15,TRBV7-9,-,TRBJ1-2,-,CASSLDRHTRYGYTF,TGTGCCAGCAGCTTAGACAGACACACCCGCTATGGCTACACCTTC
12,TRBV2,-,TRBJ2-1,-,CASGPRGNEQFF,TGTGCCAGTGGACCTCGAGGGAATGAGCAGTTCTTC
13,TRBV19,-,TRBJ1-5,-,CASSGGWDQPQHF,TGTGCCAGTAGTGGGGGGTGGGATCAGCCCCAGCATTTT
12,TRBV29-1,many,TRBJ2-7,TRBD2,CSTASGAHEQYF,TGCAGCACCGCCAGCGGGGCCCACGAGCAGTACTTC
19,TRBV10-1,-,TRBJ1-6,-,CASKTGPSILSSYNSPLHF,TGCGCCAGCAAAACAGGGCCTTCAATTTTAAGCTCCTATAATTCACCCCTCCACTTT
12,TRBV28,few,TRBJ2-4,-,CASYRQFDIQYF,TGTGCCAGCTATCGACAGTTTGACATTCAGTACTTC